The 15 T cell receptor beta chains below were found in one sample sequenced in a study of blood T cell repertoires in COVID-19 (dated by TCRdb to 2020 to 2022). The library relied on the immunoSEQ multiplex PCR assay. TCRdb re-hosts the immuneACCESS table, in-frame sequences only. Its copies lack some clones; in the studies checked, an unresolved V gene accounts for under half of them, and the cause for the rest is not known. Here the sample has approximately 300,000 clones; more than 80% occur a single time. The ten largest clones take up roughly 3.6% of the sample. The sample taken for sequencing was peripheral blood. All receptors derive from a woman between 40 and 50 years old with acute or convalescent COVID-19.

This clone has just one count. This sequence joins TRBV18 and TRBJ2-2, with D unresolved. This CDR3 is 14 amino acids long. CDR1 KGHSH and CDR2 LQKENI come from the germline V gene. The germline V and J ends were trimmed by 5 bases and 7 bases, with 14 bases remaining between them. CDR3 bases: TGTGCCAGCTCATTGTATATGGCCGTCGGGGAGCTGTTTTTT. Encoded protein: CASSLYMAVGELFF. Looking up the rest from reference TRBV18 and TRBJ2-2 gives the full variable domain: NAGVMQNPRHLVRRRGQEARLRCSPMKGHSHVYWYRQLPEEGLKFMVYLQKENIIDESGMPKERFSAEFPKEGPSILRIQQVVRGDSAAYFCASSLYMAVGELFFGEGSRLTVL.

The chain combines TRBV7-7 with TRBJ2-2, with a tentative D call TRBD2 (5 bases). Germline V gives CDR1 SSHAT, CDR2 FNYEAQ (reference sequence). Trimming took 4 bases from V and 7 from J, leaving 7 bases between them. The CDR3 runs 12 residues. DNA for the CDR3: TGTGCCAGCAGCTCCGCGGGCGGGGAGCTGTTTTTT. Translating gives CASSSAGGELFF.

The genes are TRBV2 and TRBJ2-1, with 7 bases lining up with TRBD2. The CDR3 is 14 residues long. CDR1 and CDR2 from the germline V gene are SNHLY and FYNNEI. V lost 5 bases and J lost 10; bases outside the gene matches: 11. The CDR3 reads CASSLSASGGEQFF. DNA of the CDR3: TGTGCCAGCAGTCTTTCGGCTAGCGGTGGGGAGCAGTTCTTC. The whole variable domain, remainder taken from reference TRBV2 and TRBJ2-1, is EPEVTQTPSHQVTQMGQEVILRCVPISNHLYFYWYRQILGQKVEFLVSFYNNEISEKSEIFDDQFSVERPDGSNFTLKIRSTKLEDSAMYFCASSLSASGGEQFFGPGTRLTVL.

V usage is TRBV6-5 and J usage is TRBJ2-2; D is ambiguous. Trimming left V 2 bases short and J 1 base short, with 8 bases between. The CDR3 covers 15 residues. Germline lookup yields CDR1 MNHEY and CDR2 SVGAGI. CDR3 DNA: TGTGCCAGCAGTTACAACACGTTGAACACCGGGGAGCTGTTTTTT. Protein product: CASSYNTLNTGELFF.

The rearrangement joins TRBV4-1 to TRBJ2-3; 10 nucleotides align to TRBD2. J lost 2 bases, V lost 0 bases, and 5 bases had no gene match. The CDR3 runs to 17 residues. Germline V gene data show CDR1 as MGHRA and CDR2 as YSYEKL. CDR3 in amino acids: CASSQDLLAGPTDTQYF. The DNA for the CDR3 is TGCGCCAGCAGCCAAGATCTACTAGCGGGACCCACAGATACGCAGTATTTT.

The J gene is TRBJ2-1, the V gene TRBV11-2, with TRBD2 as a possible D gene (7 bases). The length of the CDR3 is 15 residues. Germline CDR1 is SGHAT and CDR2 is FQNNGV. V was shortened by 5 bases and J by 6 bases, with 17 bases between the two germline ends. The CDR3 nucleotides read TGTGCCAGCAGCACAGACGGGGGGCAGGGCAATGAGCAGTTCTTC. Translated: CASSTDGGQGNEQFF.

The rearrangement links TRBV13 to TRBJ1-2; the D is unclear. The CDR3 extends over 15 amino acids. Trimming removed 0 bases at V and 8 bases at J, with 16 bases between. Germline V CDR1 and CDR2: PRHDT, FYEKMQ (reference sequence). The CDR3 spells CASSLGAGDPRGYTF. CDR3 sequence (DNA): TGTGCCAGCAGCTTAGGCGCCGGGGATCCGCGCGGCTACACCTTC.

The rearrangement joins TRBV5-8 to TRBJ1-3; no reliable D call. The germline gives CDR1 SGHTS, CDR2 YDEGEE. The length of the CDR3 is 15 residues. V lost 3 bases, J lost 4 bases, and 14 bases lay in between. The CDR3 bases are TGTGCCAGCAGCTGGGAGTTAGGTCTCGGAAACACCATATATTTT. It codes for CASSWELGLGNTIYF.

This clone was observed once. The CDR3 nucleotides are TGTGCCAGCAGTCCTCAGGGGGGTTTTGCGAGCTACACCTTC. This gives the protein CASSPQGGFASYTF. V usage is TRBV27 and J usage is TRBJ1-2, with TRBD1 identical over 7 bases. With 5 bases clipped from V and 9 bases from J, the junction kept 12 bases outside the gene matches. CDR1 and CDR2 (germline): MNHEY, SMNVEV (reference sequence). The CDR3 covers 14 residues.

The chain carries TRBV6-5 and TRBJ1-2, with D possibly TRBD1 on 5 matching bases. This CDR3 has 14 amino acids. In germline, CDR1 is MNHEY, CDR2 SVGAGI. Trimming removed 6 bases from V and 6 bases from J, with 17 bases in between. Written as DNA, the CDR3 is TGTGCCAGCAGCCCCCAGGAAGGGGCGCATGGCTACACCTTC. The encoded protein is CASSPQEGAHGYTF.

The genes are TRBV19 and TRBJ1-5, with TRBD1 matching 9 bases. In germline, CDR1 is LNHDA, CDR2 SQIVND (reference sequence). Trimming at V came to 4 bases and at J to 1 base, leaving 11 bases not matched to a gene. The CDR3 runs to 18 residues. The CDR3 DNA sequence: TGTGCCAGTAGTAGGGCCGGGACAGGGCGAGGGAGCAATCAGCCCCAGCATTTT. Translating it yields CASSRAGTGRGSNQPQHF. The complete variable domain, with remaining parts taken from reference TRBV19 and TRBJ1-5, reads DGGITQSPKYLFRKEGQNVTLSCEQNLNHDAMYWYRQDPGQGLRLIYYSQIVNDFQKGDIAEGYSVSREKKESFPLTVTSAQKNPTAFYLCASSRAGTGRGSNQPQHFGDGTRLSIL.

The rearrangement joins TRBV6-6 to TRBJ2-3; tentative D call: TRBD2 (7 bases). The CDR3 totals 15 residues. Germline assignment: CDR1 MNHNY and CDR2 SVGAGI (reference sequence). Trimming left V 5 bases short and J 6 bases short, with 18 bases between. CDR3 nucleotide sequence: TGTGCCAGCAGTCGGGGGGACACCCTCATGGATACGCAGTATTTT. Translation: CASSRGDTLMDTQYF.

In nucleotides, the CDR3 is TGTGCCAGCTGGCAGACAGGAAACTCAGATGGCTACACCTTC. Its protein product is CASWQTGNSDGYTF. This rearrangement joins TRBV6-5 to TRBJ1-2, with D possibly matching TRBD1 (6 bases). The V and J ends lost 8 bases and 6 bases respectively, with 19 bases between them. Germline CDR1 and CDR2: MNHEY and SVGAGI. The CDR3 is made up of 14 amino acids.

The chain carries TRBV11-3 and TRBJ2-3, with D hard to call. The CDR3 is 12 residues long. Germline CDR1 is SGHNT and CDR2 is YENEEA. V was clipped by 5 bases and J by 1 base, with 4 bases between them. CDR3 DNA: TGTGCCAGCAGCAGAGGCACAGATACGCAGTATTTT. It yields the protein CASSRGTDTQYF.

V is TRBV28 and J is TRBJ2-2; possible D gene TRBD2, 6 bases. In germline, CDR1 is MDHEN, CDR2 SYDVKM. This CDR3 spans 15 amino acids. V lost 2 bases and J 8 bases, leaving 15 bases between the germline ends. The CDR3, as DNA: TGTGCCAGCAGTTTAGCGGGGTCAAGATGGGGGGAGCTGTTTTTT. Residues: CASSLAGSRWGELFF.